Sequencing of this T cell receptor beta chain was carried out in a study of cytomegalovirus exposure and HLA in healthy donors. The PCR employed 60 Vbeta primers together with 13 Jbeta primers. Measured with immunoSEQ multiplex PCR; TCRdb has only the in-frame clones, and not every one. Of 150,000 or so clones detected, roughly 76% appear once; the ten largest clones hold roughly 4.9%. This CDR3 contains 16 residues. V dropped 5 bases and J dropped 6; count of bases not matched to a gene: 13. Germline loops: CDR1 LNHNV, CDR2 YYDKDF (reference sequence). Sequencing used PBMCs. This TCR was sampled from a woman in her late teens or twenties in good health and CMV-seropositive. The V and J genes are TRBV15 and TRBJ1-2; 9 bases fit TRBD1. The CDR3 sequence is CATSLSTGGIFNGYTF. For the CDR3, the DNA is TGTGCCACCAGCTTATCGACAGGGGGAATTTTCAATGGCTACACCTTC.